A selection of T cell receptor beta chains follows, all from one sample in a study of PD-L1 blockade in urothelial cancer. The repertoire was sequenced with immunoSEQ multiplex PCR; TCRdb's copy has only in-frame clones and lacks some. This table has around 130,000 clones, around 84% appearing once. Sequenced material: PBMCs, taken around atezolizumab (anti-PD-L1) treatment. The source is a man aged 45-65 years with urothelial cancer. Both conserved end residues are part of each CDR3. A D gene is named only where the DNA matches it firmly. Expanded clones get a size class; other rows say once, few or many, or leave the size out.

size: few; J: TRBJ2-1; D: .; V: TRBV7-6; CDR3: CASSSRGGGGFEQFF; DNA: TGTGCCAGCAGCTCCCGGGGAGGGGGAGGGTTTGAGCAGTTCTTC
size: .; J: TRBJ2-1; D: TRBD2; V: TRBV7-3; CDR3: CASSPRTSGRDEQFF; DNA: TGTGCCAGCAGCCCTCGGACTAGCGGGAGGGATGAGCAGTTCTTC
size: .; J: TRBJ1-5; D: TRBD1; V: TRBV7-9; CDR3: CASSRDRVGDQPQHF; DNA: TGTGCCAGCAGCCGCGACAGGGTGGGGGATCAGCCCCAGCATTTT
size: .; J: TRBJ2-6; D: TRBD1; V: TRBV5-1; CDR3: CASSLEQGGGGGANVLTF; DNA: TGCGCCAGCAGCTTGGAACAGGGGGGAGGTGGCGGGGCCAACGTCCTGACTTTC
size: .; J: TRBJ2-5; D: TRBD2; V: TRBV7-2; CDR3: CASSDIGMLAGGETQYF; DNA: TGTGCCAGCAGCGATATTGGGATGTTAGCGGGCGGGGAGACCCAGTACTTC
size: .; J: TRBJ2-3; D: .; V: TRBV5-5; CDR3: CASSVQGRSTDTQYF; DNA: TGTGCCAGCAGCGTACAGGGTAGAAGCACAGATACGCAGTATTTT
size: few; J: TRBJ1-1; D: .; V: TRBV7-8; CDR3: CASSLSRISTEAFF; DNA: TGTGCCAGCAGCCTATCGAGGATTTCCACTGAAGCTTTCTTT
size: .; J: TRBJ2-7; D: TRBD1; V: TRBV7-9; CDR3: CASSPGGGPLHEQYF; DNA: TGTGCCAGCAGCCCAGGGGGCGGACCCCTCCACGAGCAGTACTTC
size: .; J: TRBJ2-5; D: TRBD2; V: TRBV15; CDR3: CATSRRSGVAGERGTQYF; DNA: TGTGCCACCAGCAGACGGTCGGGGGTAGCGGGAGAGAGGGGGACCCAGTACTTC
size: .; J: TRBJ2-5; D: .; V: TRBV4-1; CDR3: CASSQGGSNQETQYF; DNA: TGCGCCAGCAGCCAAGGAGGGTCTAATCAAGAGACCCAGTACTTC
size: .; J: TRBJ1-4; D: .; V: TRBV10-3; CDR3: CAISRTATNEKLFF; DNA: TGTGCCATCAGCAGGACAGCAACTAATGAAAAACTGTTTTTT
size: .; J: TRBJ2-7; D: TRBD2; V: TRBV19; CDR3: CATATSGSYEQYF; DNA: TGTGCCACCGCGACTAGCGGGAGTTACGAGCAGTACTTC
size: .; J: TRBJ1-1; D: .; V: TRBV2; CDR3: CASSEWVAGTEAFF; DNA: TGTGCCAGCAGTGAATGGGTGGCAGGGACTGAAGCTTTCTTT
size: .; J: TRBJ2-7; D: .; V: TRBV14; CDR3: CASSRMSNEQYF; DNA: TGTGCCAGCAGCCGCATGAGCAACGAGCAGTACTTC
size: .; J: TRBJ2-7; D: .; V: TRBV6-6; CDR3: CASTDSFSGEQYF; DNA: TGTGCCAGCACCGACTCGTTTTCGGGCGAGCAGTACTTC
size: .; J: TRBJ2-3; D: .; V: TRBV19; CDR3: CASSIPMTGNLNTQYF; DNA: TGTGCCAGTAGTATCCCAATGACCGGGAACTTGAATACGCAGTATTTT
size: .; J: TRBJ2-5; D: TRBD2; V: TRBV11-2; CDR3: CASSLGGGPETQYF; DNA: TGTGCCAGCAGCTTGGGCGGGGGGCCGGAGACCCAGTACTTC
size: .; J: TRBJ2-1; D: .; V: TRBV19; CDR3: CASSIGGFVAGYNEQFF; DNA: TGTGCCAGTAGTATAGGGGGATTTGTTGCGGGCTACAATGAGCAGTTCTTC
size: .; J: TRBJ1-3; D: TRBD1; V: TRBV27; CDR3: CASRDRDSGNTIYF; DNA: TGTGCCAGCAGGGACAGGGACTCTGGAAACACCATATATTTT
size: .; J: TRBJ1-4; D: .; V: TRBV16; CDR3: CASSSPGSSSEKLFF; DNA: TGTGCCAGCAGCTCTCCGGGGAGTTCGAGCGAAAAACTGTTTTTT
size: .; J: TRBJ2-5; D: TRBD2; V: TRBV5-1; CDR3: CASSFRLAGSAGRETQYF; DNA: TGCGCCAGCAGCTTTCGACTAGCGGGGTCAGCGGGTCGAGAGACCCAGTACTTC
size: .; J: TRBJ1-2; D: .; V: TRBV20-1; CDR3: CSPDGGEGYTF; DNA: TGCAGTCCGGACGGGGGGGAAGGCTACACCTTC
size: .; J: TRBJ1-1; D: .; V: TRBV7-2; CDR3: CASSIQASMNTEAFF; DNA: TGTGCCAGCAGCATACAGGCGAGCATGAACACTGAAGCTTTCTTT
size: .; J: TRBJ1-1; D: .; V: TRBV18; CDR3: CASSQLGRSAEAFF; DNA: TGTGCCAGCTCACAGTTGGGCCGGTCGGCTGAAGCTTTCTTT
size: .; J: TRBJ2-7; D: TRBD2; V: TRBV6-5; CDR3: CASKMGGLPTYEQYF; DNA: TGTGCCAGCAAAATGGGAGGGCTACCTACCTACGAGCAGTACTTC
size: .; J: TRBJ1-6; D: .; V: TRBV13; CDR3: CASSLQNFSPLHF; DNA: TGTGCCAGCAGCTTACAAAACTTTTCACCCCTCCACTTT
size: .; J: TRBJ2-2; D: TRBD1; V: TRBV6-5; CDR3: CASSYPGTGGLELFF; DNA: TGTGCCAGCAGTTACCCCGGGACAGGGGGATTGGAGCTGTTTTTT
size: .; J: TRBJ2-7; D: .; V: TRBV5-1; CDR3: CASSSIDRLTGEQYF; DNA: TGCGCCAGCAGCTCAATCGACAGGCTCACGGGGGAGCAGTACTTC
size: .; J: TRBJ1-2; D: .; V: TRBV9; CDR3: CASSSGMSSGYTF; DNA: TGTGCCAGCAGCAGCGGGATGTCGAGTGGCTACACCTTC
size: once; J: TRBJ1-2; D: TRBD1; V: TRBV28; CDR3: CASATGLHGYTF; DNA: TGTGCCAGCGCGACAGGGCTCCATGGCTACACCTTC
size: .; J: TRBJ1-5; D: .; V: TRBV4-2; CDR3: CASSHDRQRGNQPQHF; DNA: TGTGCCAGCAGCCATGATAGACAGCGAGGCAATCAGCCCCAGCATTTT